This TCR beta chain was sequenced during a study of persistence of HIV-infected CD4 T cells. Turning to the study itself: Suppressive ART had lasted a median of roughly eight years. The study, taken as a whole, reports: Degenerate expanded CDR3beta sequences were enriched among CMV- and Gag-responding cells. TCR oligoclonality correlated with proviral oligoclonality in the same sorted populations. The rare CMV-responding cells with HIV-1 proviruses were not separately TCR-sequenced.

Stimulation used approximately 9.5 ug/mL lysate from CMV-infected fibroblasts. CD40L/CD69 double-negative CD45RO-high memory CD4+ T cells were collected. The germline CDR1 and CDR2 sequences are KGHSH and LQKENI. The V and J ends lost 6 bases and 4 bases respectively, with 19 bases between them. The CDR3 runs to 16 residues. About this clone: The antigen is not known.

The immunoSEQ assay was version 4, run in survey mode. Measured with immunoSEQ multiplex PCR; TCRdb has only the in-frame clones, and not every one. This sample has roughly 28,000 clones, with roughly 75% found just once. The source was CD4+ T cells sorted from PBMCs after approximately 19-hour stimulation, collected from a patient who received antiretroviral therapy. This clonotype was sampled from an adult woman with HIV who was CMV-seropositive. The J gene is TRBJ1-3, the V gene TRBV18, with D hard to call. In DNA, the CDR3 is TGTGCCAGCTCGCCCGCCGAAAGGGCGGCGGGAAACACCATATATTTT. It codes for CASSPAERAAGNTIYF. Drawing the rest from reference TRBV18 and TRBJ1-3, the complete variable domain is NAGVMQNPRHLVRRRGQEARLRCSPMKGHSHVYWYRQLPEEGLKFMVYLQKENIIDESGMPKERFSAEFPKEGPSILRIQQVVRGDSAAYFCASSPAERAAGNTIYFGEGSWLTVV.